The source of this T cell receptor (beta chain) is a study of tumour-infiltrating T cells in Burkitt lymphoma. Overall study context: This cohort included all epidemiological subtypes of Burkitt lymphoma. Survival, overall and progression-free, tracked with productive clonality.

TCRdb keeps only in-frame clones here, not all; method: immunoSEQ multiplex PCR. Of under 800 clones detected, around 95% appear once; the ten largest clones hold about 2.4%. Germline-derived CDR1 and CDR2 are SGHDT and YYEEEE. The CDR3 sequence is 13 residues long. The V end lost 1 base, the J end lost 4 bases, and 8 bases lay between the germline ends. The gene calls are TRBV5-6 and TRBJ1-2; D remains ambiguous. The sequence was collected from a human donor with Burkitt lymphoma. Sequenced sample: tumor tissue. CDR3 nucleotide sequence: TGTGCCAGCAGCTTGCCAGCACTCTATGGCTACACCTTC. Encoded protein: CASSLPALYGYTF.